Listed here are 17 T cell receptor beta chains from one sample, sequenced in a study of T cells after yellow fever vaccination. TCRdb fed the 5' RACE reads into MiXCR, producing one record per CDR3 protein. In the table there are 250,000 or so distinct CDR3 sequences, 3.6% of which are singletons. Sequencing was performed on PBMCs, taken 15 days after the yellow fever booster vaccination. Receptors originate from a man aged 18 to 35 who received the YFV17D yellow fever vaccine.

This clonotype has at least ten counts. The CDR3 DNA reads TGCAGTGCTAGGCCGGCGAACACTGAAGCTTTCTTT. Translated: CSARPANTEAFF. V and J are TRBV20-1 and TRBJ1-1; no firm D call. V gave up 3 bases and J gave up 1 base, with 6 bases separating them. In germline, CDR1 is DFQATT, CDR2 SNEGSKA (reference sequence). The CDR3 extends over 12 amino acids.

This clonotype was found many times. This sequence joins TRBV18 and TRBJ1-1; D possibly corresponds to TRBD1 (6 bases). V lost 4 bases, J lost 5 bases, and 17 bases lay in between. The CDR3 extends over 15 amino acids. Germline V gives CDR1 KGHSH, CDR2 LQKENI. CDR3 sequence (DNA): TGTGCCAGCTCACTTTCCACAGGGAGTGGAACTGAAGCTTTCTTT. Protein: CASSLSTGSGTEAFF.

This clonotype was recorded many times. J is TRBJ2-1 and V is TRBV18, with 10 bases aligning to TRBD1. Looked up from germline, CDR1 is KGHSH and CDR2 is LQKENI. The CDR3 runs 16 residues. After removal of 2 bases from V and 5 bases from J, the junction contained 6 bases not matched to a gene. The CDR3 DNA is TGTGCCAGCTCACCAATCGGGACAGGGGCACACAATGAGCAGTTCTTC. It specifies CASSPIGTGAHNEQFF.

This clonotype has at least ten counts. The genes are TRBV7-9 and TRBJ1-3; TRBD1 matches 9 bases. V dropped 11 bases and J dropped 0; count of bases not matched to a gene: 5. The CDR3 covers 14 residues. In germline, CDR1 is SEHNR, CDR2 FQNEAQ (reference sequence). The CDR3 nucleotides read TGTGCCTCGGGACAGGGAAGCTCTGGAAACACCATATATTTT. Residues: CASGQGSSGNTIYF. The entire variable domain, with the rest obtained from reference TRBV7-9 and TRBJ1-3, is as follows: DTGVSQNPRHKITKRGQNVTFRCDPISEHNRLYWYRQTLGQGPEFLTYFQNEAQLEKSRLLSDRFSAERPKGSFSTLEIQRTEQGDSAMYLCASGQGSSGNTIYFGEGSWLTVV.

This clonotype was seen repeatedly, ten times or more. V usage is TRBV12-3 or TRBV12-4 and J usage is TRBJ2-1; D remains unclear. The CDR3 totals 12 residues. V was shortened by 5 bases and J by 7 bases, with 9 bases between the two germline ends. The CDR3 reads CASSLLRNEQFF. The CDR3 DNA reads TGTGCCAGCAGTCTCCTGAGGAATGAGCAGTTCTTC.

This clonotype was detected many times. The chain joins TRBV5-6 to TRBJ2-1; 7 bases agree with TRBD1. From germline, CDR1 is SGHDT and CDR2 YYEEEE. This CDR3 spans 11 amino acids. Unmatched junction bases numbered 3, after V lost 1 base and J lost 14 bases. CDR3 nucleotides: TGTGCCAGCAGCTTGAGTGGACAGGAGTTCTTC. This encodes CASSLSGQEFF.

There are many counts of this clonotype. The V gene is TRBV6-6, the J gene TRBJ1-2; D uncertain. The CDR3 is 10 residues long. Germline CDR1 MNHNY, CDR2 SVGAGI (reference sequence). Trimming pared 10 bases from V and 8 bases from J, leaving 11 bases between. CDR3 region: CATGEGGYTF. The CDR3 coding sequence is TGTGCCACCGGGGAAGGGGGCTACACCTTC.

This clonotype was recorded many times. The rearrangement uses TRBV3-1 and TRBJ1-2; TRBD1 matches 7 bases. Losses at the gene ends were 4 bases for V and 4 bases for J; bases not matched to a gene: 3. This CDR3 has 13 amino acids. Germline V gene data show CDR1 as LGHDT and CDR2 as YNNKEL (reference sequence). The CDR3 is CASSPDRIYGYTF. CDR3 sequence (DNA): TGTGCCAGCAGCCCGGACAGGATCTATGGCTACACCTTC.

This clonotype was found many times. This sequence joins TRBV7-9 and TRBJ2-1, with TRBD1 matching 8 bases. The J segment lost 5 bases and the V segment lost 0 bases, leaving 3 bases of the junction unmatched. CDR3 length equals 15 residues. CDR1 is SEHNR and CDR2 is FQNEAQ in the germline V gene (reference sequence). The CDR3 coding sequence is TGTGCCAGCAGCTTAGCGACAGGGGTGGACAATGAGCAGTTCTTC. Amino acid sequence: CASSLATGVDNEQFF. Full variable domain (missing parts from reference TRBV7-9 and TRBJ2-1): DTGVSQNPRHKITKRGQNVTFRCDPISEHNRLYWYRQTLGQGPEFLTYFQNEAQLEKSRLLSDRFSAERPKGSFSTLEIQRTEQGDSAMYLCASSLATGVDNEQFFGPGTRLTVL.

This clonotype was found many times. The chain employs TRBV18 and TRBJ2-3; 10 nucleotides line up with TRBD1. V dropped 2 bases and J dropped 5; count of bases not matched to a gene: 1. There are 14 residues in the CDR3. The germline V gene encodes CDR1 KGHSH and CDR2 LQKENI. The CDR3 bases are TGTGCCAGCTCACCAGGGACAGGGGTAGATACGCAGTATTTT. This gives the protein CASSPGTGVDTQYF.

This clonotype occurred many times. The rearrangement uses TRBV6-6 and TRBJ2-7; D call uncertain. This CDR3 region has 14 residues. Germline lookup yields CDR1 MNHNY and CDR2 SVGAGI (reference sequence). This CDR3 is CASSYGQLALDLRV. CDR3 in DNA: TGTGCCAGCAGTTACGGCCAGTTGGCCCTAGATTTACGGGTC.

This clonotype has at least ten counts. The chain employs TRBV7-9 and TRBJ1-6; no reliable D call. The V end lost 3 bases, the J end lost 7 bases, and 10 bases lay between the germline ends. CDR1 is SEHNR, CDR2 FQNEAQ, per germline (reference sequence). The CDR3 length is 14 residues. This CDR3 reads CASSFIGGNSPLHF. In DNA form, the CDR3 reads TGTGCCAGCAGCTTTATCGGAGGAAATTCACCCCTCCACTTT.

The sample holds many counts of this clonotype. This chain connects TRBV7-6 to TRBJ1-1, with D tentatively TRBD1 (5 bases). Germline V gene data show CDR1 as SGHVS and CDR2 as FNYEAQ. The V gene lost 11 bases and the J gene lost 0 bases, with 13 bases spanning the gap. CDR3 length: 13 residues. Written as DNA, the CDR3 is TGTGCCGTCTCGGGGGGAATGAACACTGAAGCTTTCTTT. This codes for CAVSGGMNTEAFF. The full variable domain, in which reference TRBV7-6 and TRBJ1-1 provide the parts outside the CDR3, is GAGVSQSPRYKVTKRGQDVALRCDPISGHVSLYWYRQALGQGPEFLTYFNYEAQQDKSGLPNDRFSAERPEGSISTLTIQRTEQRDSAMYRCAVSGGMNTEAFFGQGTRLTVV.

The V and J genes are TRBV4-1 and TRBJ1-5; TRBD1 might be the D (6 bases). CDR3 length: 17 amino acids. Germline V gene sequence: CDR1 MGHRA, CDR2 YSYEKL. Trimming removed 3 bases at V and 1 base at J, with 16 bases between. CDR3 sequence: CASSQVQGLGSNQPQHF. CDR3 nucleotides: TGCGCCAGCAGCCAGGTCCAGGGGCTTGGGAGCAATCAGCCCCAGCATTTT.

This clonotype was observed many times. The chain carries TRBV2 and TRBJ1-6; no reliable D call. This CDR3 contains 14 residues. V was shortened by 7 bases and J by 4 bases, with 11 bases between the two germline ends. Germline V lookup: CDR1 SNHLY, CDR2 FYNNEI. The CDR3 here is CASTIEGYNSPLHF. As DNA, the CDR3 is TGTGCCAGCACGATTGAAGGTTATAATTCACCCCTCCACTTT.

This clonotype was detected many times. The rearrangement joins TRBV5-6 to TRBJ2-5; a weak D match, TRBD1 (5 bases). The CDR3 covers 13 residues. The V end was cut by 6 bases, the J end by 0 bases, with 9 bases between. Germline assignment: CDR1 SGHDT and CDR2 YYEEEE. CDR3 loop: CASTAGNQETQYF. DNA for the CDR3: TGTGCCAGCACGGCAGGGAACCAAGAGACCCAGTACTTC.

This clonotype was detected ten times or more. The J gene is TRBJ1-4, the V gene TRBV7-9, with D perhaps TRBD1 (6 bases). CDR3 size: 21 residues. Looked up from germline, CDR1 is SEHNR and CDR2 is FQNEAQ (reference sequence). Trimming took off 4 bases at V and 5 bases at J, with 32 bases between the two ends. The CDR3 nucleotides are TGTGCCAGCAGCTCGCGCAGGCCCGGCGACAGGCCAAGGTCCTTCAATGAAAAACTGTTTTTT. Translation gives CASSSRRPGDRPRSFNEKLFF.